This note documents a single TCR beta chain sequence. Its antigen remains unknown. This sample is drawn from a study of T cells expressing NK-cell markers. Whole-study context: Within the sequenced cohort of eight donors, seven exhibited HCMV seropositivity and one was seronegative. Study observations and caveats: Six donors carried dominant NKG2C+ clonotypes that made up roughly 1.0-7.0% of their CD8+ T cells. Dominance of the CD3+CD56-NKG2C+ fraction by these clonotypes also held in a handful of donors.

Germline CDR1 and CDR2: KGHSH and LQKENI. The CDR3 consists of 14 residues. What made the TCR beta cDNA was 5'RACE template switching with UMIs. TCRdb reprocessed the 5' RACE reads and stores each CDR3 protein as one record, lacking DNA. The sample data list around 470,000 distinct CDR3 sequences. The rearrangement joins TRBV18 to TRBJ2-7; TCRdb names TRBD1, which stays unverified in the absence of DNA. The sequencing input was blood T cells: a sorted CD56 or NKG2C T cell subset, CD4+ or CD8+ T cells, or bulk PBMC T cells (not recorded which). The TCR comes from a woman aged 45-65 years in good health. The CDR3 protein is CASSPTGQFAEQYF.